The 27 T cell receptor beta chains below come from one sample, sequenced in a study of blood T cell repertoires in COVID-19. Data came from immunoSEQ multiplex PCR; TCRdb stores just in-frame clones and leaves some out. The sample has under 80,000 clones; more than 80% are singletons. The sample taken for sequencing was peripheral blood. The origin of the receptors is a woman over 75 with active or convalescent COVID-19.

The V gene is TRBV7-9, the J gene TRBJ1-1, with a weak D call TRBD1 (6 bases). Germline assignment: CDR1 SEHNR and CDR2 FQNEAQ (reference sequence). This CDR3 has 13 residues. V lost 5 bases and J lost 4, with 11 bases in between. The CDR3 DNA follows: TGTGCCAGCAGCCCAAGGGGGGGCACTGAAGCTTTCTTT. This codes for CASSPRGGTEAFF.

The chain has TRBV10-3 and TRBJ1-2, with 7 bases that match TRBD1. There are 18 residues in the CDR3. Germline V gives CDR1 ENHRY, CDR2 SYGVKD. J gave up 6 bases and V 4 bases, and 20 bases lay outside the gene matches. The CDR3 reads CAISVLGGQTIRSDGYTF. The CDR3 nucleotides read TGTGCCATCAGTGTCCTGGGGGGACAGACAATACGGTCGGATGGCTACACCTTC.

This clone showed up just once. The rearrangement joins TRBV6-4 to TRBJ2-5; a possible D gene is TRBD2 (5 bases). The germline gives CDR1 MRHNA, CDR2 SNTAGT. V lost 0 bases to trimming and J lost 1 base, with 15 bases between them. The length of the CDR3 is 17 residues. CDR3 loop: CASSDSRVSTVQETQYF. Written as DNA, the CDR3 is TGTGCCAGCAGTGACTCGAGGGTTTCGACGGTCCAAGAGACCCAGTACTTC.

The chain employs TRBV5-6 and TRBJ2-1, with D possibly matching TRBD2 (6 bases). In germline, CDR1 is SGHDT, CDR2 YYEEEE. This CDR3 comprises 15 residues. Deletions cut 1 base from V and 8 bases from J, with 16 bases between. In DNA form, the CDR3 reads TGTGCCAGCAGCTTGCCGACGGGGCGGGGCGATGAGCAGTTCTTC. Its protein is CASSLPTGRGDEQFF. The full variable domain, with the rest looked up from reference TRBV5-6 and TRBJ2-1, is DAGVTQSPTHLIKTRGQQVTLRCSPKSGHDTVSWYQQALGQGPQFIFQYYEEEERQRGNFPDRFSGHQFPNYSSELNVNALLLGDSALYLCASSLPTGRGDEQFFGPGTRLTVL.

This clone turned up a few times. V is TRBV28 and J is TRBJ1-5; 9 bases align to TRBD1. This CDR3 has 15 amino acids. The germline CDR1 and CDR2 sequences are MDHEN and SYDVKM. Losses at the gene ends were 4 bases for V and 6 bases for J; bases not matched to a gene: 7. CDR3 DNA: TGTGCCAGCAGTTCGGGGACAGGGTTTTTTCAGCCCCAGCATTTT. Its protein is CASSSGTGFFQPQHF.

The V call is TRBV7-9, the J call TRBJ2-1; a weak D match, TRBD2 (5 bases). Trimming took off 3 bases at V and 5 bases at J, with 11 bases between the two ends. CDR3 length equals 14 residues. Germline V gene data show CDR1 as SEHNR and CDR2 as FQNEAQ (reference sequence). The CDR3 here is CASSFFQTNNEQFF. As DNA, the CDR3 is TGTGCCAGCAGCTTTTTTCAGACTAACAATGAGCAGTTCTTC.

V usage is TRBV27 and J usage is TRBJ2-7, with TRBD1 as a possible D gene (5 bases). Germline values: CDR1 MNHEY, CDR2 SMNVEV (reference sequence). The length of the CDR3 is 16 residues. V was cut by 4 bases and J by 2 bases, with 18 bases left in between. The CDR3 DNA is TGTGCCAGCAGTTCAACAGGTGGCGACATCACCTACGAGCAGTACTTC. Translated: CASSSTGGDITYEQYF.

The chain couples TRBV7-8 to TRBJ2-6; the D gene is possibly TRBD2 (5 bases). The germline V gene has CDR1 SGHVS and CDR2 FQNEAQ. Trimming took off 5 bases at V and 0 bases at J, with 8 bases between the two ends. There are 15 residues in the CDR3. CDR3 bases: TGTGCCAGCAGCCTGGGGAGCTCTGGGGCCAACGTCCTGACTTTC. Amino acid sequence: CASSLGSSGANVLTF. Using reference TRBV7-8 and TRBJ2-6 for the parts outside the CDR3, the full variable domain is GAGVSQSPRYKVAKRGQDVALRCDPISGHVSLFWYQQALGQGPEFLTYFQNEAQLDKSGLPSDRFFAERPEGSVSTLKIQRTQQEDSAVYLCASSLGSSGANVLTFGAGSRLTVL.

The gene calls are TRBV24-1 and TRBJ2-5, with D hard to call. Looked up from germline, CDR1 is KGHDR and CDR2 is SFDVKD. This CDR3 contains 11 residues. Trimming stripped 9 bases from V and 1 base from J, with 5 bases between. The CDR3 spells CATASQETQYF. The CDR3 DNA reads TGTGCCACCGCTAGCCAAGAGACCCAGTACTTC.

This chain connects TRBV7-3 to TRBJ2-3, with 7 bases that match TRBD1. This CDR3 spans 15 amino acids. Germline CDR1 and CDR2: SGHTA and FQGTGA. Trimming cost V 5 bases and J 2 bases; bases outside gene matches: 7. CDR3 DNA sequence: TGTGCCAGCAGCCCGACAGGGATAAACACAGATACGCAGTATTTT. The encoded protein is CASSPTGINTDTQYF.

This chain joins TRBV11-2 and TRBJ2-2; tentative D call: TRBD1 (6 bases). This CDR3 region has 15 residues. The ends were cut back, 5 bases at V and 3 bases at J, with 13 bases in the middle. The germline V gene has CDR1 SGHAT and CDR2 FQNNGV. CDR3 bases: TGTGCCAGCAGCCCCCCGGGACATTACACCGGGGAGCTGTTTTTT. Its translation: CASSPPGHYTGELFF.

This chain uses TRBV24-1 with TRBJ1-2, with 8 bases that match TRBD1. CDR1 and CDR2 from the germline V gene are KGHDR and SFDVKD. This CDR3 comprises 16 residues. After removal of 5 bases from V and 1 base from J, the junction contained 8 bases not matched to a gene. In DNA form, the CDR3 reads TGTGCCACCAGTGGAGGGGGGACAGGTGGTAACTATGGCTACACCTTC. It translates to CATSGGGTGGNYGYTF.

This rearrangement joins TRBV5-5 to TRBJ1-1; no definite D call. Trimming shortened V by 4 bases and J by 7 bases, and 17 bases separated the two germline ends. The CDR3 is 14 residues long. CDR1 is SGHKS, CDR2 YYEKEE, per germline (reference sequence). CDR3 nucleotide sequence: TGTGCCAGCAGCCTCGGCCTCCAGACGGGTGAAGCTTTCTTT. Protein sequence: CASSLGLQTGEAFF.

This clone showed up just a few times. The chain combines TRBV6-2 or TRBV6-3 with TRBJ2-7; D is ambiguous. Trimming shortened V by 2 bases and J by 2 bases, and 13 bases separated the two germline ends. This CDR3 comprises 15 residues. Per germline, CDR1 MNHEY and CDR2 SVGEGT. The CDR3 coding sequence is TGTGCCAGCAGTTACGGTCTAGTCAATGCCTACGAGCAGTACTTC. Translation gives CASSYGLVNAYEQYF.

V is TRBV14 and J is TRBJ2-5, with 9 bases lining up with TRBD2. After removal of 4 bases from V and 5 bases from J, the junction contained 8 bases not matched to a gene. CDR1 is SGHDN and CDR2 is FVKESK in the germline V gene. The CDR3 consists of 15 residues. The chain's CDR3 is CASSRGTSITETQYF. In nucleotides, the CDR3 is TGTGCCAGCAGCCGAGGGACTAGCATTACTGAGACCCAGTACTTC.

This clone was detected only a few times. V usage is TRBV7-9 and J usage is TRBJ1-1; 9 bases line up with TRBD1. Germline trimming cut 1 base from V and 2 bases from J; bases unmatched to any gene: 5. This CDR3 is 16 amino acids long. CDR1 SEHNR and CDR2 FQNEAQ come from the germline V gene (reference sequence). CDR3 amino acids: CASSLVGQGYNTEAFF. CDR3 bases: TGTGCCAGCAGCTTAGTCGGACAGGGGTACAACACTGAAGCTTTCTTT.

The chain links TRBV21-1 to TRBJ2-7; TRBD2 is the table's D call and was not checked against the DNA. TRBV21-1 is assigned pseudogene status. This CDR3 spans 15 amino acids. CDR3 sequence: CASSKATSGSYEQYF. The CDR3 coding sequence is TGTGCCAGCAGCAAAGCAACTAGCGGGAGCTACGAGCAGTACTTC.

The rearrangement joins TRBV5-1 to TRBJ1-1; 7 nucleotides match TRBD1. Germline V lookup: CDR1 SGHRS, CDR2 YFSETQ. After removal of 2 bases from V and 1 base from J, the junction contained 14 bases not matched to a gene. The CDR3 is 18 amino acids. The CDR3 spells CASSFSVVGQRKNTEAFF. The DNA for the CDR3 is TGCGCCAGCAGCTTTTCCGTTGTGGGACAGAGAAAGAACACTGAAGCTTTCTTT.

The CDR3, as DNA: TGTGCCAGCAGTAAAACGGGACAGGAGAACACCGGGGAGCTGTTTTTT. This codes for CASSKTGQENTGELFF. This sequence joins TRBV27 and TRBJ2-2; 8 bases line up with TRBD1. The CDR3 is 16 amino acids. The J segment lost 1 base and the V segment lost 5 bases, leaving 6 bases of the junction unmatched. Germline loops: CDR1 MNHEY, CDR2 SMNVEV (reference sequence).

The J gene is TRBJ2-3, the V gene TRBV2; D perhaps matches TRBD1 (6 bases). V gave up 5 bases and J gave up 4 bases, with 16 bases separating them. This CDR3 region has 15 residues. Germline lookup yields CDR1 SNHLY and CDR2 FYNNEI. The CDR3 spells CASSHPGAGADTQYF. DNA of the CDR3: TGTGCCAGCAGTCACCCCGGGGCAGGGGCAGATACGCAGTATTTT.

This clone was counted a single time. The J gene is TRBJ2-5, the V gene TRBV5-4, with TRBD1 matching 7 bases. After removal of 4 bases from V and 2 bases from J, the junction contained 8 bases not matched to a gene. The CDR3 is made up of 15 amino acids. CDR1 is SGHNT, CDR2 YYREEE, per germline (reference sequence). CDR3: CASSNPQGRQETQYF. The CDR3 nucleotides read TGTGCCAGCAGCAACCCACAGGGGCGTCAAGAGACCCAGTACTTC. The full variable domain, its missing parts supplied by reference TRBV5-4 and TRBJ2-5, is ETGVTQSPTHLIKTRGQQVTLRCSSQSGHNTVSWYQQALGQGPQFIFQYYREEENGRGNFPPRFSGLQFPNYSSELNVNALELDDSALYLCASSNPQGRQETQYFGPGTRLLVL.

The rearrangement links TRBV9 to TRBJ2-1; TRBD2 aligns across 8 bases. V trimming: 3 bases; J trimming: 4 bases; junction bases outside the gene matches: 6. The CDR3 contains 15 residues. Per germline, CDR1 SGDLS and CDR2 YYNGEE. For the CDR3, the DNA is TGTGCCAGCAGCGCGGGACTAGGGAAATACAATGAGCAGTTCTTC. This encodes CASSAGLGKYNEQFF.

The chain employs TRBV6-2 or TRBV6-3 and TRBJ2-1; 10 positions match TRBD2. The ends lost 4 bases at V and 7 bases at J; junction bases unmatched: 16. CDR1 is MNHEY and CDR2 is SVGEGT in the germline V gene. CDR3 length: 18 amino acids. The CDR3 spells CASSSLLRAGGVRNEQFF. CDR3 in DNA: TGTGCCAGCAGTTCCCTGCTGCGAGCGGGAGGGGTACGTAATGAGCAGTTCTTC.

CDR3 protein: CASSKQGAGNTIYF. DNA of the CDR3: TGTGCCAGCAGCAAACAGGGGGCGGGAAACACCATATATTTT. The chain recombines TRBV9 with TRBJ1-3; 9 nucleotides match TRBD1. Germline loops: CDR1 SGDLS, CDR2 YYNGEE. V trimming: 4 bases; J trimming: 4 bases; junction bases outside the gene matches: 3. This CDR3 region has 14 residues.

The rearrangement links TRBV7-2 to TRBJ2-5; D ambiguous. Trimming took off 3 bases at V and 5 bases at J, with 4 bases between the two ends. The CDR3 length is 11 residues. Germline values: CDR1 SGHTA, CDR2 FQGNSA. CDR3 amino acids: CASSFGETQYF. CDR3 bases: TGTGCCAGCAGCTTCGGGGAGACCCAGTACTTC.

The chain couples TRBV18 to TRBJ2-7; D might be TRBD2 (5 bases). CDR3 length: 15 amino acids. Germline lookup yields CDR1 KGHSH and CDR2 LQKENI. The ends were cut back, 0 bases at V and 0 bases at J, with 9 bases in the middle. The CDR3: CASSPPTTNSYEQYF. CDR3 DNA sequence: TGTGCCAGCTCACCACCGACTACCAACTCCTACGAGCAGTACTTC.

The genes are TRBV4-1 and TRBJ2-2; tentatively, D is TRBD1 (5 bases). The CDR3 extends over 18 amino acids. From germline, CDR1 is MGHRA and CDR2 YSYEKL. The V end was cut by 0 bases, the J end by 0 bases, with 14 bases between. The CDR3 coding sequence is TGCGCCAGCAGCCAAGAAGGTAGGGGCGGAGCGAACACCGGGGAGCTGTTTTTT. Amino acid sequence: CASSQEGRGGANTGELFF.